The clone carrying this T cell receptor beta chain was counted between two and nine times. The CDR3 covers 16 residues. Germline loops: CDR1 LNHNV, CDR2 YYDKDF (reference sequence). V lost 5 bases and J lost 0, with 14 bases in between. This sample is drawn from a study of T cell repertoires in ileal Crohn's disease. Overall study context: About half of patients got postoperative therapy: about a dozen thiopurines, 18 anti-TNF.

The protocol was immunoSEQ multiplex PCR, while the TCRdb copy is restricted to in-frame clones and leaves out a portion. The repertoire holds several thousand clones, with roughly 82% as singletons. The chain combines TRBV15 with TRBJ1-5, with D maybe TRBD1 (6 bases). Sequencing used ileal tissue. The receptor was isolated from an adult with Crohn's disease. The CDR3 DNA reads as TGTGCCACCAGCCCGGCGGGGGGGGCTAGCAATCAGCCCCAGCATTTT. This translates into CATSPAGGASNQPQHF.